These 4 T cell receptor beta chains share one sample of origin, sequenced in a study of early T cells in non-severe SARS-CoV-2 infection. TCRdb passed the 5' RACE reads through MiXCR, listing each CDR3 protein once. The data contain around 77,000 distinct CDR3 sequences, roughly an eighth of them singletons. This sample comprised whole blood, obtained at baseline. The receptors were sampled from an adult who was a healthcare worker with PCR-confirmed SARS-CoV-2 infection or an uninfected control (not recorded which). The donor label of this sample is uncertain.

This clonotype was counted at least ten times. The V call is TRBV5-1, the J call TRBJ2-3; 8 nucleotides align to TRBD2. Germline lookup yields CDR1 SGHRS and CDR2 YFSETQ. V trimming: 6 bases; J trimming: 3 bases; junction bases outside the gene matches: 6. This CDR3 contains 14 residues. CDR3 DNA sequence: TGCGCCAGCACCCGGGAGGGGAGTACAGATACGCAGTATTTT. It specifies CASTREGSTDTQYF.

To note about this clonotype: Its ends do not fully match the called genes, so a read error is possible. This chain uses TRBV4-1 with TRBJ1-5, with D unclear. This CDR3 spans 13 amino acids. CDR1 is MGHRA, CDR2 YSYEKL, per germline. CDR3 bases: TGCGCCAGCAGCCAAGATACGTATCATCCCCAGCATTTT. It translates to CASSQDTYHPQHF.

This chain links TRBV15 with TRBJ2-1; no definite D call. Per the germline V gene, CDR1 is LNHNV and CDR2 is YYDKDF (reference sequence). V lost 1 base and J 1 base, leaving 14 bases between the germline ends. CDR3 length: 17 amino acids. This CDR3 reads CATSRVQGSSSYNEQFF. The DNA for the CDR3 is TGTGCCACCAGCAGAGTACAAGGGTCATCGTCCTACAATGAGCAGTTCTTC.

The V gene is TRBV4-1, the J gene TRBJ2-5, with 8 bases lining up with TRBD2. The CDR3 has 16 residues. The J segment lost 7 bases and the V segment lost 4 bases, leaving 14 bases of the junction unmatched. Germline CDR1 reads MGHRA; CDR2 reads YSYEKL. CDR3 in DNA: TGCGCCAGCAGCCCGATCGGCGCGGGGGGATCGATGACCCAGTACTTC. Translation: CASSPIGAGGSMTQYF.